This paragraph covers one T cell receptor (beta chain) sequence. This entry is derived from a study of control samples from healthy donors and cancer patients. TCRdb keeps only in-frame clones here, not all; method: immunoSEQ multiplex PCR. The sample holds 100,000 to 150,000 clones; roughly 92% are singletons and the top ten take 5.5%. CDR3 length: 14 amino acids. V was clipped by 2 bases and J by 7 bases, with 14 bases between them. CDR1 and CDR2 from the germline V gene are MNHNS and SASEGT. The rearrangement joins TRBV6-1 to TRBJ2-5, with D perhaps matching TRBD2 (5 bases). Specimen: blood. This TCR came from a man younger than 35 in good health. CDR3 amino acids: CASSEYDFEGTQYF. The CDR3 DNA sequence: TGTGCCAGCAGTGAATATGACTTTGAGGGGACCCAGTACTTC.